This T cell receptor beta chain was sequenced in a study of PD-L1 blockade in urothelial cancer. Overall study context: Male sex and bladder-origin urothelial cancer were recorded for about 90% of the roughly 30 patients. Blood samples contained a median about 150,000 T cells.

After removal of 0 bases from V and 9 bases from J, the junction contained 6 bases not matched to a gene. Germline V gene data show CDR1 as SGHRS and CDR2 as YFSETQ. The CDR3 has 15 amino acids. Notes on this clone: Its antigen is unidentified.

Clones were read by immunoSEQ multiplex PCR, and TCRdb kept only the in-frame ones, dropping some. This sample has about 38,000 clones, with more than 70% found just once. The study, taken as a whole, reports: TCR clonality was measured in pretreatment peripheral blood. Clonality below the median predicted better survival.

The sequencing here drew on PBMCs, taken around atezolizumab (anti-PD-L1) treatment. The receptor was isolated from a man aged 60 to 69 with urothelial cancer. The gene calls are TRBV5-1 and TRBJ2-2; 9 bases map to TRBD2. CDR3 bases: TGCGCCAGCAGCTTGGAGGGACTAGCTGGTAGGGAGCTGTTTTTT. This gives the protein CASSLEGLAGRELFF.